One and the same sample provided the 5 T cell receptor beta chains below, sequenced in a study of CD8+ T cells in alopecia areata (dated by TCRdb to the late 2010s). Library method: the immunoSEQ multiplex PCR assay. For TCR sequencing, RNA was extracted from every sample and reverse transcribed into cDNA to serve as template. TCRdb stores this immuneACCESS table with in-frame sequences only. Part of the clones is absent; in the studies checked, under half of the shortfall reflects unresolved V genes, and no reason is known for the rest. This sample lists approximately 89,000 clones; nearly 45% were detected once. Of the sample, around 0.8% falls within the top ten clones. The specimen sequenced was CD4+ T cells sorted from blood. The origin of the receptors is a human donor with alopecia areata.

The chain uses TRBV29-1 and TRBJ2-1, with 8 bases that match TRBD2. V trimming: 6 bases; J trimming: 4 bases; junction bases outside the gene matches: 5. The germline V gene encodes CDR1 SQVTM and CDR2 ANQGSEA. The CDR3 spans 13 residues. The CDR3 nucleotides are TGCAGCGTGGTAGGACTAGCTTACAATGAGCAGTTCTTC. Amino acid sequence: CSVVGLAYNEQFF.

The genes are TRBV7-6 and TRBJ2-1, with D perhaps TRBD1 (6 bases). The CDR3 sequence is 15 residues long. Trimming took off 5 bases at V and 4 bases at J, with 15 bases between the two ends. The V gene's germline CDR1 is SGHVS and CDR2 FNYEAQ. The CDR3 spells CASSLQGSIYNEQFF. Here the CDR3 DNA reads TGTGCCAGCAGCCTCCAGGGGAGCATTTACAATGAGCAGTTCTTC.

This rearrangement joins TRBV6-6 to TRBJ2-3; D is unclear. The CDR3 totals 16 residues. V gave up 6 bases and J gave up 0 bases, with 16 bases separating them. Germline CDR1 MNHNY, CDR2 SVGAGI (reference sequence). Here the CDR3 reads CASSHDVGPSTDTQYF. Here the CDR3 DNA reads TGTGCCAGCAGCCACGATGTTGGACCTAGCACAGATACGCAGTATTTT.

This clone has only a few counts. The rearrangement joins TRBV30 to TRBJ2-2; D tentatively reads TRBD1 or TRBD2 (6 bases each). This CDR3 comprises 15 residues. Germline V gene data show CDR1 as GTSNPN and CDR2 as SVGIG (reference sequence). V was shortened by 3 bases and J by 4 bases, with 15 bases between the two germline ends. CDR3 sequence (DNA): TGTGCCTGGAGCCGGGGCAGGGGAGGCACCGGGGAGCTGTTTTTT. This gives the protein CAWSRGRGGTGELFF.

Here the CDR3 reads CASSLQGVGGETQYF. DNA of the CDR3: TGCGCCAGCAGCTTACAGGGAGTTGGCGGAGAGACCCAGTACTTC. This rearrangement joins TRBV5-1 to TRBJ2-5, with D perhaps TRBD1 (6 bases). Trimming shortened V by 2 bases and J by 4 bases, and 15 bases separated the two germline ends. The CDR3 consists of 15 residues. Per germline, CDR1 SGHRS and CDR2 YFSETQ.